The 9 T cell receptor beta chains below all came from one sample that was sequenced in a study of T cells in Graves' hyperthyroidism and ophthalmopathy. From RNA transcripts, TCR beta CDR3 regions were amplified. HTBI primers drove first-round RT-PCR of the TCR CDR3. TCRdb reanalysed the multiplex PCR reads using MiXCR and keeps one entry per CDR3 protein. This repertoire shows a few hundred thousand distinct CDR3 sequences, more than 15% found once; its top ten account for 13% to 15%. The sample taken for sequencing was blood. Every receptor here comes from a woman under 30 with Graves' hyperthyroidism.

In the case of this clonotype: A much more abundant neighbour one base away suggests this may be a read error. The chain links TRBV5-1 to TRBJ2-1; 7 bases match TRBD2. The CDR3 sequence is 16 residues long. Germline CDR1 SGHRS, CDR2 YFSETQ. The chain's CDR3 is CVSSLGLTLINNEQFF. The CDR3 DNA sequence: TGCGTCAGCAGCTTGGGACTAACTCTCATCAACAATGAGCAGTTCTTC.

The table lists this clonotype with many counts. The chain carries TRBV7-8 and TRBJ1-1; tentatively, D is TRBD1 (6 bases). CDR1 is SGHVS, CDR2 FQNEAQ, per germline. The CDR3 spans 15 residues. V lost 5 bases, J lost 0 bases, and 13 bases lay in between. CDR3 bases: TGTGCCAGCAGCCCTCGGGACACCCTGAACACTGAAGCTTTCTTT. Translating gives CASSPRDTLNTEAFF.

The CDR3 here is CASTGDRDNEKLFF. The CDR3 DNA sequence: TGTGCCAGCACCGGGGACAGGGATAATGAAAAACTGTTTTTT. The rearrangement joins TRBV6-1 to TRBJ1-4; 9 positions agree with TRBD1. The CDR3 extends over 14 amino acids. The V and J ends lost 7 bases and 4 bases, in that order; junction bases with no gene match: 4. Germline-derived CDR1 and CDR2 are MNHNS and SASEGT.

The chain uses TRBV6-2 or TRBV6-3 and TRBJ1-4; TRBD1 is a possible D gene (6 bases). Germline CDR1 and CDR2: MNHEY and SVGEGT. Trimming pared 5 bases from V and 8 bases from J, leaving 18 bases between. This CDR3 contains 15 residues. Written as DNA, the CDR3 is TGTGCCAGCAGTCGCAAGGACAGTTGGGGGGAAAAACTGTTTTTT. It translates to CASSRKDSWGEKLFF.

This clonotype was recorded a few times. The chain is built from TRBV24-1 and TRBJ2-3; D tentatively reads TRBD1 or TRBD2 (5 bases each). Trimming shortened V by 9 bases and J by 4 bases, and 16 bases separated the two germline ends. The CDR3 runs 14 residues. The germline V gene has CDR1 KGHDR and CDR2 SFDVKD. The CDR3 is CATRGPLRADTQYF. The CDR3, as DNA: TGTGCCACCCGGGGCCCGCTGAGGGCAGATACGCAGTATTTT.

This clonotype has a handful of counts. The chain carries TRBV19 and TRBJ1-5; TRBD1 might be the D (6 bases). Germline V CDR1 and CDR2: LNHDA, SQIVND (reference sequence). The CDR3 extends over 17 amino acids. Trimming left V 3 bases short and J 3 bases short, with 18 bases between. CDR3 sequence reads: CASSIFLPGVDNQPQHF. The CDR3, as DNA: TGTGCCAGTAGTATTTTTTTACCAGGGGTTGACAATCAGCCCCAGCATTTT.

The gene calls are TRBV29-1 and TRBJ1-6, with 7 bases aligning to TRBD1. CDR1 and CDR2 (germline): SQVTM, ANQGSEA. Trimming removed 5 bases from V and 5 bases from J; junction bases left unmatched: 9. The length of the CDR3 is 15 residues. The CDR3 DNA follows: TGCAGCGTTCGCGTCCGACAGGGAGATAATTCACCCCTCCACTTT. Protein sequence: CSVRVRQGDNSPLHF.

The chain is built from TRBV6-1 and TRBJ2-1; D might be TRBD1 or TRBD2, each matching 6 bases. V was shortened by 7 bases and J by 9 bases, with 13 bases between the two germline ends. Germline V gives CDR1 MNHNS, CDR2 SASEGT. The CDR3 length is 12 residues. CDR3 amino acids: CASTPGGSEQFF. CDR3 coding DNA: TGTGCCAGCACCCCCGGGGGCAGTGAGCAGTTCTTC.

This clonotype was seen ten or more times. The chain couples TRBV9 to TRBJ2-3, with 7 bases that match TRBD2. After removal of 0 bases from V and 3 bases from J, the junction contained 10 bases not matched to a gene. Germline V gene data show CDR1 as SGDLS and CDR2 as YYNGEE. This CDR3 spans 17 amino acids. CDR3 nucleotides: TGTGCCAGCAGCGTAGACCCAGCGGGAATGTTGACAGATACGCAGTATTTT. Its translation: CASSVDPAGMLTDTQYF.